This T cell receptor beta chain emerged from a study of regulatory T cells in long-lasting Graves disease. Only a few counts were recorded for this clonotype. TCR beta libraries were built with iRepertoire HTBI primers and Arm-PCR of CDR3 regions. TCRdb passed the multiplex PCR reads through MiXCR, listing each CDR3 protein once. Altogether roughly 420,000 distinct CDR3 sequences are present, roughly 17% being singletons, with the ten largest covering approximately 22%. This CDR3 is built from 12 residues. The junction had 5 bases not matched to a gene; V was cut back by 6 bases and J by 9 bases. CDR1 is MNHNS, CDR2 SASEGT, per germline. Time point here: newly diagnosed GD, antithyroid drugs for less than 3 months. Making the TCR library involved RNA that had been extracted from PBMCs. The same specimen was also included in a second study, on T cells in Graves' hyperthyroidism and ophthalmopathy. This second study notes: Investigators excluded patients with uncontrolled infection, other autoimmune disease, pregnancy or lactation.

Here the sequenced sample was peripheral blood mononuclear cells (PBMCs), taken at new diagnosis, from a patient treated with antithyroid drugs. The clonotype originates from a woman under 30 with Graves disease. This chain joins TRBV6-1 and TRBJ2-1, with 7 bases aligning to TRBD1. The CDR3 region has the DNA TGTGCCAGCAGGGTACAGGGGCCTGAGCAGTTCTTC. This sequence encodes CASRVQGPEQFF.